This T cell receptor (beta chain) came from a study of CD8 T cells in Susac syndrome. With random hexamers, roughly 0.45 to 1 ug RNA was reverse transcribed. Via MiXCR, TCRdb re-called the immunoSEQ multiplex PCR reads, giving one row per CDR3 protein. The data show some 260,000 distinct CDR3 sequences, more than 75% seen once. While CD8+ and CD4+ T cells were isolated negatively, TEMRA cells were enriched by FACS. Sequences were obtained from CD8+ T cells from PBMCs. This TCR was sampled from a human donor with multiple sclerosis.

CDR3 bases: TGTGCCAGCAGTTACACCCCAGGACTAGCGGGAGGGCCGAGTCAAGAGACCCAGTACTTC. Amino acids: CASSYTPGLAGGPSQETQYF. This rearrangement joins TRBV6-5 to TRBJ2-5, with 15 bases matching TRBD2. The CDR3 spans 20 residues. Trimming took 2 bases from V and 2 from J; bases not matched to a gene: 12. Germline CDR1 reads MNHEY; CDR2 reads SVGAGI.